The 13 T cell receptor beta chains reported below all come from one sample, sequenced in a study of cytomegalovirus exposure and HLA in healthy donors. The study ran its PCR with 60 Vbeta and 13 Jbeta primers. TCRdb's copy holds only in-frame clones and misses some; the assay was immunoSEQ multiplex PCR. The profile shows over 100,000 clones, approximately 72% of them singletons. Sequencing used PBMCs. Source of these receptors: a man aged 18 to 29 in good health and CMV-seronegative.

V is TRBV5-5 and J is TRBJ2-3; TRBD1 might be the D (6 bases). The germline V gene has CDR1 SGHKS and CDR2 YYEKEE (reference sequence). The V end lost 5 bases, the J end lost 6 bases, and 19 bases lay between the germline ends. The CDR3 consists of 15 residues. CDR3 residues: CASSYAPRGSDTQYF. CDR3 in DNA: TGTGCCAGCAGTTACGCCCCCAGGGGTTCGGATACGCAGTATTTT.

The V and J genes are TRBV18 and TRBJ1-2; 9 bases map to TRBD1. Trimming cost V 5 bases and J 1 base; bases outside gene matches: 17. Looked up from germline, CDR1 is KGHSH and CDR2 is LQKENI. The CDR3 contains 19 residues. The CDR3 nucleotides read TGTGCCAGCTCAGCATTGACCTCAACCGGGACAGGGAGTAACTATGGCTACACCTTC. This gives the protein CASSALTSTGTGSNYGYTF.

The V call is TRBV29-1, the J call TRBJ2-1; 11 positions match TRBD2. The germline V gene encodes CDR1 SQVTM and CDR2 ANQGSEA. The CDR3 consists of 12 residues. Trimming took 4 bases from V and 9 from J; bases not matched to a gene: 2. The CDR3 coding sequence is TGCAGCGTTGCTAGCGGGAGGCGTGAGCAGTTCTTC. Its protein product is CSVASGRREQFF.

This sequence joins TRBV9 and TRBJ1-1; D possibly corresponds to TRBD1 (6 bases). V was cut by 0 bases and J by 4 bases, with 13 bases left in between. Germline-derived CDR1 and CDR2 are SGDLS and YYNGEE. The CDR3 length is 15 residues. CDR3 region: CASSVEQGVGTEAFF. As DNA, the CDR3 is TGTGCCAGCAGCGTAGAACAGGGTGTGGGCACTGAAGCTTTCTTT.

This clone has only a few counts. The V and J genes are TRBV6-6 and TRBJ2-7; D is unclear. Germline V gene lookup returns CDR1 MNHNY and CDR2 SVGAGI (reference sequence). This CDR3 has 11 residues. V lost 10 bases and J lost 3, with 10 bases in between. The CDR3 loop is CATGGLYEQYF. The CDR3 bases are TGTGCCACCGGCGGTCTCTACGAGCAGTACTTC.

This chain links TRBV4-2 with TRBJ2-3, with 9 bases lining up with TRBD1. Unmatched junction bases numbered 11, after V lost 3 bases and J lost 4 bases. The CDR3 runs to 17 residues. Per germline, CDR1 LGHNA and CDR2 YNFKEQ. The CDR3 spells CASSQSGTGILADTQYF. The DNA for the CDR3 is TGTGCCAGCAGCCAGTCCGGGACAGGGATTTTGGCAGATACGCAGTATTTT.

The gene calls are TRBV4-1 and TRBJ1-2; no clear D gene. Per the germline V gene, CDR1 is MGHRA and CDR2 is YSYEKL. The length of the CDR3 is 16 residues. Trimming removed 1 base from V and 6 bases from J, with 18 bases in between. The CDR3, as DNA: TGCGCCAGCAGCCAAGCCCCCGCGGGCCCTAAAAATGGCTACACCTTC. It codes for CASSQAPAGPKNGYTF.

The chain has TRBV7-6 and TRBJ2-1; TRBD1 is a possible D gene (5 bases). This CDR3 comprises 14 residues. Trimming removed 5 bases from V and 7 bases from J, with 15 bases in between. The V gene's germline CDR1 is SGHVS and CDR2 FNYEAQ. The CDR3 sequence: CASSPRGLWNEQFF. As DNA, the CDR3 is TGTGCCAGCAGCCCAAGGGGCCTATGGAATGAGCAGTTCTTC.

This clone was observed a few times. This sequence joins TRBV28 and TRBJ1-2, with D possibly matching TRBD1 (5 bases). V was cut by 5 bases and J by 7 bases, with 26 bases left in between. This CDR3 is 17 amino acids long. The germline V gene encodes CDR1 MDHEN and CDR2 SYDVKM. DNA for the CDR3: TGTGCCAGCAGTGTCAGCCCAGGGTTTAGACCGAATTTTGGCTACACCTTC. Translated: CASSVSPGFRPNFGYTF.

Turning to this clone: This specimen includes other DNA sequences encoding the same CDR3. This chain joins TRBV30 and TRBJ2-5; 10 positions match TRBD1. This CDR3 comprises 14 residues. CDR1 is GTSNPN, CDR2 SVGIG, per germline (reference sequence). Unmatched junction bases numbered 8, after V lost 6 bases and J lost 4 bases. CDR3 DNA sequence: TGTGCCTGTCGCGGGACAGGGGTACGAGAGACCCAGTACTTC. Amino acid sequence: CACRGTGVRETQYF.

This chain links TRBV5-1 with TRBJ2-5; D ambiguous. There are 12 residues in the CDR3. Trimming shortened V by 5 bases and J by 3 bases, and 8 bases separated the two germline ends. Germline CDR1 SGHRS, CDR2 YFSETQ. The CDR3 DNA reads TGCGCCAGCAGTGGCCTAGAAGAGACCCAGTACTTC. Its protein is CASSGLEETQYF.

The chain links TRBV5-8 to TRBJ2-3, with D possibly matching TRBD2 (6 bases). The ends were cut back, 5 bases at V and 0 bases at J, with 7 bases in the middle. Germline CDR1 and CDR2: SGHTS and YDEGEE. The CDR3 runs to 13 residues. The CDR3 sequence: CASRRGSTDTQYF. CDR3 DNA: TGTGCCAGCAGGCGGGGTAGCACAGATACGCAGTATTTT.

The chain carries TRBV7-9 and TRBJ1-3, with 7 bases matching TRBD1. The CDR3 consists of 13 residues. The V and J ends lost 11 bases and 0 bases, in that order; junction bases with no gene match: 4. Per germline, CDR1 SEHNR and CDR2 FQNEAQ (reference sequence). The CDR3 region is CAQGGRSGNTIYF. CDR3 nucleotides: TGTGCCCAAGGGGGCCGCTCTGGAAACACCATATATTTT.